Below are 15 T cell receptor beta chains sequenced from a single sample in a study of T cells in Graves' hyperthyroidism and ophthalmopathy. The source material, RNA transcripts, was used to amplify TCR beta CDR3 regions. Initially, a first-round RT-PCR of the TCR CDR3 employed the HTBI primer set. MiXCR, applied by TCRdb to the multiplex PCR reads, yields one record per CDR3 protein. This sample has about 410,000 distinct CDR3 sequences, with roughly 15% found just once. Sequencing was done on a sample of blood. These receptor sequences come from a man aged 18 to 30 with Graves' ophthalmopathy.

This clonotype was seen at least ten times. The chain joins TRBV20-1 to TRBJ2-1, with TRBD2 matching over 8 bases. The CDR3 is made up of 15 amino acids. V was clipped by 5 bases and J by 4 bases; unmatched bases: 10. CDR1 is DFQATT, CDR2 SNEGSKA, per germline (reference sequence). The CDR3, as DNA: TGCAGTGCTCGTAGGGGTAGCGGGGAATACAATGAGCAGTTCTTC. Protein: CSARRGSGEYNEQFF.

In this sample, this clonotype turned up many times. V usage is TRBV30 and J usage is TRBJ1-4; 7 bases line up with TRBD1. The CDR3 has 13 amino acids. Germline V lookup: CDR1 GTSNPN, CDR2 SVGIG (reference sequence). Trimming took 5 bases from V and 8 from J; bases not matched to a gene: 8. CDR3 loop: CAWETGPREKLFF. The CDR3 DNA reads as TGTGCCTGGGAGACAGGGCCTAGAGAAAAACTGTTTTTT.

Only a few counts were recorded for this clonotype. A read error is possible here, since a much larger clone lies one base away. The gene calls are TRBV5-1 and TRBJ2-3, with a possible D match to TRBD2 (5 bases). The CDR3 consists of 14 residues. Trimming shortened V by 0 bases and J by 4 bases, and 9 bases separated the two germline ends. Per the germline V gene, CDR1 is SGHRS and CDR2 is YFSETQ. As DNA, the CDR3 is TGCGCCAGCAGCTTGGAAGCTAGCCCAGATACGCAGTATTTT. Its translation: CASSLEASPDTQYF.

The J gene is TRBJ1-5, the V gene TRBV30, with a tentative D call TRBD1 (5 bases). The ends were cut back, 4 bases at V and 6 bases at J, with 22 bases in the middle. Germline values: CDR1 GTSNPN, CDR2 SVGIG (reference sequence). This CDR3 comprises 16 residues. The CDR3 DNA follows: TGTGCCTGGACCAGTCCCACACTTCACGGGACTCAGCCCCAGCATTTT. It translates to CAWTSPTLHGTQPQHF. The full variable domain, with the rest looked up from reference TRBV30 and TRBJ1-5, is SQTIHQWPATLVQPVGSPLSLECTVEGTSNPNLYWYRQAAGRGLQLLFYSVGIGQISSEVPQNLSASRPQDRQFILSSKKLLLSDSGFYLCAWTSPTLHGTQPQHFGDGTRLSIL.

This clonotype came up many times. The V call is TRBV2, the J call TRBJ1-1, with D unresolved. Germline V lookup: CDR1 SNHLY, CDR2 FYNNEI. V was cut by 5 bases and J by 1 base, with 11 bases left in between. The CDR3 spans 14 residues. The chain's CDR3 is CASSTGSGNTEAFF. DNA for the CDR3: TGTGCCAGCAGTACGGGTTCGGGGAACACTGAAGCTTTCTTT.

This clonotype was found many times. V usage is TRBV7-2 and J usage is TRBJ2-7; maybe TRBD2 (6 bases). The length of the CDR3 is 14 residues. Deletions cut 0 bases from V and 4 bases from J, with 10 bases between. Germline V gene data show CDR1 as SGHTA and CDR2 as FQGNSA. The chain's CDR3 is CASSLATSVYEQYF. CDR3 nucleotide sequence: TGTGCCAGCAGCTTAGCGACTAGTGTGTACGAGCAGTACTTC.

This clonotype was seen at least ten times. The chain links TRBV5-6 to TRBJ2-1; D remains unclear. Germline V gives CDR1 SGHDT, CDR2 YYEEEE. V lost 2 bases, J lost 2 bases, and 5 bases lay in between. The CDR3 sequence is 13 residues long. The CDR3 bases are TGTGCCAGCAGCTTAGGCCCCTACAATGAGCAGTTCTTC. Amino acids: CASSLGPYNEQFF.

For this clonotype: One end of the junction does not line up with germline, which may come from a read error. The V gene is TRBV5-6, the J gene TRBJ2-2; no clear D. Germline V gene lookup returns CDR1 SGHDT and CDR2 YYEEEE. The CDR3 contains 14 residues. CDR3 bases: TGTGCCACCAGCTATGGTGGGTACACCGGGGAGCTGTTTTTT. Its translation: CATSYGGYTGELFF.

This clonotype was counted ten times or more. The chain recombines TRBV3-1 with TRBJ1-5; D perhaps matches TRBD1 (6 bases). The CDR3 is 15 residues long. Germline-derived CDR1 and CDR2 are LGHDT and YNNKEL (reference sequence). Trimming took off 4 bases at V and 0 bases at J, with 10 bases between the two ends. The CDR3: CASSRTAYSNQPQHF. The CDR3 DNA is TGTGCCAGCAGCCGGACAGCTTATAGCAATCAGCCCCAGCATTTT. Drawing the rest from reference TRBV3-1 and TRBJ1-5, the complete variable domain is DTAVSQTPKYLVTQMGNDKSIKCEQNLGHDTMYWYKQDSKKFLKIMFSYNNKELIINETVPNRFSPKSPDKAHLNLHINSLELGDSAVYFCASSRTAYSNQPQHFGDGTRLSIL.

The chain carries TRBV5-5 and TRBJ2-6; perhaps TRBD1 as D (5 bases). CDR1 and CDR2 (germline): SGHKS, YYEKEE (reference sequence). CDR3 length: 17 amino acids. V lost 0 bases to trimming and J lost 0 bases, with 10 bases between them. CDR3 sequence reads: CASSLAGFGSGANVLTF. Written as DNA, the CDR3 is TGTGCCAGCAGCTTGGCAGGGTTTGGCTCTGGGGCCAACGTCCTGACTTTC.

This clonotype was detected once. Given a much more abundant clone one base away, this may be a read error. The V and J genes are TRBV7-2 and TRBJ2-5; D unclear. With 5 bases removed from V and 5 bases from J, the gap between germline ends came to 12 bases. The CDR3 has 13 residues. The V gene's germline CDR1 is SGHTA and CDR2 FQGNSA. The CDR3: CASSAPVFETQYF. The DNA for the CDR3 is TGTGCCAGCAGCGCCCCGGTGTTTGAGACCCAGTACTTC.

The genes are TRBV12-3 or TRBV12-4 and TRBJ2-3; D is tentatively TRBD1 or TRBD2 (5 bases each). V was clipped by 6 bases and J by 0 bases, with 19 bases between them. This CDR3 region has 17 residues. CDR3: CASSNPGTRISTDTQYF. CDR3 DNA sequence: TGTGCCAGCAGCAACCCCGGGACCAGAATTAGCACAGATACGCAGTATTTT.

The CDR3 DNA reads TGCGCCAGCAGTGAACTAGGAGCCAAAAACATTCAGTACTTC. It codes for CASSELGAKNIQYF. V and J are TRBV10-1 and TRBJ2-4; tentative D call: TRBD2 (5 bases). V shed 3 bases and J shed 0 bases, with 6 bases lying between them. The CDR3 consists of 14 residues. CDR1 is WNHNN and CDR2 is SYGVQD in the germline V gene (reference sequence).

The sample holds many counts of this clonotype. The chain combines TRBV28 with TRBJ1-4; D is uncertain. Germline V gene data show CDR1 as MDHEN and CDR2 as SYDVKM. Trimming left V 7 bases short and J 8 bases short, with 20 bases between. The CDR3 sequence is 15 residues long. This CDR3 reads CASITSGSFGEKLFF. The CDR3 nucleotides read TGTGCCAGCATTACCTCAGGCTCCTTTGGGGAAAAACTGTTTTTT.

The chain links TRBV4-1 to TRBJ2-5; D might be TRBD1 or TRBD2, each matching 5 bases. The germline gives CDR1 MGHRA, CDR2 YSYEKL. V lost 1 base to trimming and J lost 5 bases, with 17 bases between them. CDR3 length: 16 residues. CDR3 DNA sequence: TGCGCCAGCAGCCAAGGTGGGGCTAGCCCTCAGGAGACCCAGTACTTC. Translated: CASSQGGASPQETQYF.